Each of the 14 T cell receptor beta chains below was sequenced from the same sample in a study of beta chain features in type 1 diabetes. The isolated RNA, all of it, was reverse transcribed, so expressed TCRB transcripts were what got sequenced. Produced via immunoSEQ multiplex PCR; TCRdb's table is partial and in-frame only. In the table there are around 310,000 clones, roughly 11% of which are singletons. The sample was naive CD4+ T cells from blood. The receptors shown here come from a woman in her twenties or thirties in good health.

In its sample, this clone was seen a few times. J is TRBJ1-5 and V is TRBV4-3; 7 nucleotides match TRBD1. Trimming took 2 bases from V and 6 from J; bases not matched to a gene: 7. This CDR3 spans 15 amino acids. CDR1 and CDR2 (germline): LGHNA, YSLEER. The CDR3 sequence: CASSQRQGITQPQHF. The CDR3 DNA reads TGCGCCAGCAGCCAAAGACAGGGTATCACTCAGCCCCAGCATTTT.

This clone has only a few counts. The chain combines TRBV7-2 with TRBJ2-1; 11 bases map to TRBD2. CDR3 length: 14 residues. V shed 5 bases and J 6 bases; nucleotides not matched to a gene: 3. CDR1 and CDR2 (germline): SGHTA, FQGNSA. The chain's CDR3 is CASSPGTSGNEQFF. The CDR3 DNA is TGTGCCAGCAGCCCCGGGACTAGCGGCAATGAGCAGTTCTTC.

This chain joins TRBV29-1 and TRBJ2-7; maybe TRBD2 (5 bases). Per the germline V gene, CDR1 is SQVTM and CDR2 is ANQGSEA. Trimming took off 3 bases at V and 5 bases at J, with 11 bases between the two ends. The CDR3 extends over 12 amino acids. The chain's CDR3 is CSVEKVGNEQYF. The CDR3 nucleotides read TGCAGCGTTGAGAAGGTCGGGAACGAGCAGTACTTC.

Only a few counts were recorded for this clone. The rearrangement links TRBV28 to TRBJ1-3; D is possibly TRBD1 (6 bases). The CDR3 sequence is 14 residues long. Germline assignment: CDR1 MDHEN and CDR2 SYDVKM. V was cut by 7 bases and J by 0 bases, with 10 bases left in between. CDR3 coding DNA: TGTGCCAGCACCAAACAGGGCTCTGGAAACACCATATATTTT. It is translated as CASTKQGSGNTIYF.

This clone was seen a few times. The sample has other DNA sequences that encode this CDR3 too. V gene TRBV7-3 combines with J gene TRBJ2-3, with 8 positions matching TRBD1. V was clipped by 3 bases and J by 1 base; unmatched bases: 0. CDR1 is SGHTA and CDR2 is FQGTGA in the germline V gene. This CDR3 contains 14 residues. For the CDR3, the DNA is TGTGCCAGCAGCTTGACAGGGGGCACAGATACGCAGTATTTT. Its translation: CASSLTGGTDTQYF.

This clone has more than one count but fewer than ten. V gene TRBV25-1 combines with J gene TRBJ1-1; weak D call: TRBD1 (5 bases). In germline, CDR1 is MGHDK, CDR2 SYGVNS. This CDR3 spans 15 amino acids. V lost 1 base, J lost 6 bases, and 15 bases lay in between. The CDR3 region has the DNA TGTGCCAGCAGTGAATTGGGACTCCGGGACGCTGAAGCTTTCTTT. Translated, it gives CASSELGLRDAEAFF.

This clone was seen a handful of times. CDR3 sequence (DNA): TGTGCCAGCAGCTTAGGGAGGACTAGCGGGAGTTCTGATACGCAGTATTTT. Translated, it gives CASSLGRTSGSSDTQYF. The V and J genes are TRBV7-2 and TRBJ2-3; 13 bases are shared with TRBD2. V shed 1 base and J 6 bases; nucleotides not matched to a gene: 7. This CDR3 comprises 17 residues. CDR1 and CDR2 from the germline V gene are SGHTA and FQGNSA.

The chain has TRBV9 and TRBJ2-3, with 8 positions matching TRBD2. Trimming at V came to 2 bases and at J to 4 bases, leaving 9 bases not matched to a gene. Germline assignment: CDR1 SGDLS and CDR2 YYNGEE. The CDR3 contains 16 residues. The CDR3 region has the DNA TGTGCCAGCAGCGTCCGGGGGGGAGATGGAGCAGATACGCAGTATTTT. Protein: CASSVRGGDGADTQYF.

Only a few counts were recorded for this clone. The gene calls are TRBV7-2 and TRBJ2-1, with 11 bases aligning to TRBD2. J was trimmed by 7 bases and V by 5 bases; bases with no gene match: 10. The CDR3 spans 16 residues. Germline CDR1 reads SGHTA; CDR2 reads FQGNSA. CDR3 nucleotide sequence: TGTGCCAGCAGCCTACAAGGACTAGCGGGTGCAAATGAGCAGTTCTTC. As protein: CASSLQGLAGANEQFF.

This clone has a handful of counts. The chain employs TRBV19 and TRBJ1-5; D possibly corresponds to TRBD1 (6 bases). The length of the CDR3 is 13 residues. From germline, CDR1 is LNHDA and CDR2 SQIVND (reference sequence). V lost 9 bases to trimming and J lost 4 bases, with 13 bases between them. The CDR3 is CASCTGSNQPQHF. The CDR3 nucleotides are TGTGCCAGCTGTACAGGGTCAAATCAGCCCCAGCATTTT. The entire variable domain, with the rest obtained from reference TRBV19 and TRBJ1-5, is as follows: DGGITQSPKYLFRKEGQNVTLSCEQNLNHDAMYWYRQDPGQGLRLIYYSQIVNDFQKGDIAEGYSVSREKKESFPLTVTSAQKNPTAFYLCASCTGSNQPQHFGDGTRLSIL.

The sample holds a few counts of this clone. The chain employs TRBV28 and TRBJ2-6; TRBD1 might be the D (6 bases). Trimming left V 9 bases short and J 2 bases short, with 11 bases between. The CDR3 loop spans 14 amino acids. The V gene's germline CDR1 is MDHEN and CDR2 SYDVKM. Written as DNA, the CDR3 is TGTGCCAGTGGCGAGGGGGCTGGGGCCAACGTCCTGACTTTC. It codes for CASGEGAGANVLTF.

This clone showed up just a few times. The chain joins TRBV7-2 to TRBJ1-1; possibly TRBD1 for D (6 bases). The CDR3 length is 13 residues. Trimming removed 0 bases at V and 12 bases at J, with 14 bases between. Germline-derived CDR1 and CDR2 are SGHTA and FQGNSA. CDR3 bases: TGTGCCAGCAGCTTAGCACAGGGTTGGCAACCTTTCTTT. Residues: CASSLAQGWQPFF.

This clone was seen only a few times. The chain recombines TRBV11-2 with TRBJ2-1, with 7 bases identical to TRBD2. CDR1 and CDR2 from the germline V gene are SGHAT and FQNNGV. The J segment lost 6 bases and the V segment lost 9 bases, leaving 5 bases of the junction unmatched. CDR3 length equals 12 residues. The CDR3 DNA is TGTGCCAGAGCGGGGCAATTCAATGAGCAGTTCTTC. Translation: CARAGQFNEQFF.

V and J are TRBV18 and TRBJ2-7; 15 bases line up with TRBD2. J was trimmed by 6 bases and V by 6 bases; bases with no gene match: 6. CDR1 and CDR2 (germline): KGHSH, LQKENI. This CDR3 is 15 amino acids long. The CDR3 reads CASSKGTSGRPEQYF. The DNA of the CDR3 is TGTGCCAGCTCGAAAGGGACTAGCGGGAGGCCCGAGCAGTACTTC.